This T cell receptor beta chain is from a study of blood T cell repertoires in COVID-19 (dated by TCRdb to about 2020). As for the study more broadly: Collaborator samples came from the United States, Italy and Spain and covered acute and convalescent phases of COVID-19. Where available, HLA class I and class II types were obtained from metadata supplied by the sample provider rather than from assay-based typing. The repertoires were made available in a free public database intended to serve as a resource for research on the immune response to SARS-CoV-2. The dataset comprised deeply sampled blood TCRbeta repertoires from subjects exposed to, actively infected with, or recovered from COVID-19. The prospective study material was composed of cDNA or gDNA derived from T cells, B-cell-depleted T cells, or PBMCs. The samples were drawn from two sources: the first 160 participants of the ongoing ImmuneRACE study, and about 1,300 subjects contributed by 6 global collaborators. The sample metadata nearly always contained a de-identified subject ID, COVID-19 status, age in years and sex.

The immunoSEQ Assay, a bias-controlled multiplex PCR, was used to amplify TCRbeta CDR3 regions from genomic DNA. The authors' analysis ran thus. The number of nucleated cells in each sample was estimated from the amplification of reference gene primers within the assay. Sequence reads were collapsed and filtered to measure the absolute abundance of every unique TCRbeta CDR3 rearrangement. For each sample, productive Simpson clonality was calculated by taking the square root of Simpson's diversity index across productive rearrangements. TCRdb's version of the immuneACCESS table is confined to in-frame rearrangements and falls short of the full clone set. An unresolved V gene accounts for under half of the shortfall where checked; the remainder is of unknown origin. Clone size and V and J calls were adopted from that table, with D and trimming inferred from the DNA. For this sample the table gives about 120,000 clones, of which around 89% were detected only once. Roughly 1.4% of the sample lies in the top ten.

Paper-wide results and their limitations: Clinical and demographic metadata were provided uncurated, with the amount varying by source and participant.

Collaborating institutions collected whole blood in K2EDTA tubes following their own protocols. For TCRbeta analysis, collaborators shipped samples in one of three forms: frozen whole blood, isolated PBMCs, or DNA extracted from either of those sample types. The germline V gene supplies CDR1 MNHNS and CDR2 SASEGT. The CDR3 contains 15 residues, cysteine and phenylalanine counted. Just CDR3 DNA is preserved here, 45 bases in frame from base 1. Germline trimming: 1 base from V, 2 bases from J; junction bases outside gene matches: 3. A remark on this clone: What antigen it recognizes has not been identified. The sample holds no much larger clone one base away, and base qualities are not on file.

The origin of this receptor is a human donor in a cohort sampled during active COVID-19. This receptor chain uses TRBV6-1 and TRBJ2-7; 9 bases in the junction line up with TRBD1. The sample comprised peripheral blood. Here is the DNA: TGTGCCAGCAGTGAAGTGGGGACAGGGACCTACGAGCAGTACTTC. This gives the protein CASSEVGTGTYEQYF.